A selection of T cell receptor beta chains follows, all from one sample in a study of shared T cell receptors in the human thymus. The method was immunoSEQ multiplex PCR; TCRdb's version includes in-frame clones alone and lacks a portion of them. The sample yields about 660,000 clones, more than 70% seen once. Another study also made use of these data, one on human thymus T cells.

The sample was thymocytes. The receptor source for this set is a boy under two years old with a congenital heart defect. Both conserved end residues are trimmed from each CDR3.

V gene: TRBV28
J gene: TRBJ2-1
CDR3 protein: ASSSWTSGRRYNEQF

V gene: TRBV6-5
J gene: TRBJ2-5
CDR3 protein: ASSPTGIQETQY

V gene: TRBV28
J gene: TRBJ2-2
CDR3 protein: ASSLRDRKNTGELF

V gene: TRBV6-5
J gene: TRBJ2-7
CDR3 protein: ASSYPVGSGEQY

V gene: TRBV4-3
J gene: TRBJ2-7
CDR3 protein: ASSQGTSGPGEQY

V gene: TRBV7-2
J gene: TRBJ2-4
CDR3 protein: ASSAIDRDKNIQY

V gene: TRBV9
J gene: TRBJ2-7
CDR3 protein: ASSVGDRYEQY

V gene: TRBV13
J gene: TRBJ1-1
CDR3 protein: ASSFVHETNTEAF

V gene: TRBV15
J gene: TRBJ1-2
CDR3 protein: ATSRVQGGADGYT

V gene: TRBV10-3
J gene: TRBJ1-1
CDR3 protein: ATGQGENTEAF

V gene: TRBV5-5
J gene: TRBJ1-6
CDR3 protein: ASSFWDREETYNSPLH

V gene: TRBV18
J gene: TRBJ2-1
CDR3 protein: ASSRAGGLNYNEQF

V gene: TRBV6-1
J gene: TRBJ2-7
CDR3 protein: ASSATGAATYEQY

V gene: TRBV9
J gene: TRBJ1-4
CDR3 protein: ASSVGDRVGEKLF

V gene: TRBV4-2
J gene: TRBJ2-1
CDR3 protein: ASSQGAGTGYNEQF

V gene: TRBV5-1
J gene: TRBJ1-2
CDR3 protein: ASSPGTKHFYGYT

V gene: TRBV7-6
J gene: TRBJ1-2
CDR3 protein: ASSLAERGVGYT

V gene: TRBV4-1
J gene: TRBJ2-4
CDR3 protein: ASSQDPTGDKKLAKNIQY

V gene: TRBV28
J gene: TRBJ2-7
CDR3 protein: ASSHRGPRYEQY

V gene: TRBV4-1
J gene: TRBJ1-5
CDR3 protein: ASSQVGQTNQPQH

V gene: TRBV6-6
J gene: TRBJ1-6
CDR3 protein: ASSSGESPLH

V gene: TRBV18
J gene: TRBJ2-3
CDR3 protein: ASSPIGQGATDTQY

V gene: TRBV2
J gene: TRBJ1-3
CDR3 protein: ASQEGGFSGNTIY

V gene: TRBV19
J gene: TRBJ2-5
CDR3 protein: ASRGAQKQETQY

V gene: TRBV20-1
J gene: TRBJ2-2
CDR3 protein: SAASFRELF

V gene: TRBV15
J gene: TRBJ2-7
CDR3 protein: ATSRETTAVSYEQY

V gene: TRBV6-5
J gene: TRBJ2-3
CDR3 protein: ASSYSSGLTDTQY

V gene: TRBV28
J gene: TRBJ1-4
CDR3 protein: ASSLYWGDRDATNEKLF

V gene: TRBV12-5
J gene: TRBJ2-7
CDR3 protein: ASGSFVLAGGNNEQY

V gene: TRBV19
J gene: TRBJ1-1
CDR3 protein: ASSMGGGPEAF

V gene: TRBV28
J gene: TRBJ1-4
CDR3 protein: ASSPRVGGKEKLF

V gene: TRBV28
J gene: TRBJ1-3
CDR3 protein: ASSLKGTGTLRVSGNTIY

V gene: TRBV28
J gene: TRBJ2-6
CDR3 protein: ASSNRNSGANVLT

V gene: TRBV14
J gene: TRBJ2-2
CDR3 protein: ASSQTSSSDRVNTGELF

V gene: TRBV7-2
J gene: TRBJ2-2
CDR3 protein: ASSQPVPGGELF

V gene: TRBV5-6
J gene: TRBJ2-1
CDR3 protein: ASSISANEQF

V gene: TRBV28
J gene: TRBJ2-3
CDR3 protein: ASSTYRIPGTDTQY

V gene: TRBV28
J gene: TRBJ1-4
CDR3 protein: ASSLSHPGVPNEKLF

V gene: TRBV27
J gene: TRBJ2-4
CDR3 protein: ASSLSPGTLAKNIQY

V gene: TRBV2
J gene: TRBJ1-5
CDR3 protein: ASTGTVNQPQH

V gene: TRBV19
J gene: TRBJ2-7
CDR3 protein: ASGRGNEQY

V gene: TRBV27
J gene: TRBJ2-5
CDR3 protein: ASRDREETQY

V gene: TRBV2
J gene: TRBJ2-5
CDR3 protein: ASNGVAGGETQY

V gene: TRBV28
J gene: TRBJ1-3
CDR3 protein: ASSSPNTIY